This is a list of T cell receptor beta chains from one sample in a study of tumor and adjacent non-tumor tissue in lung cancer. TCRdb fed the multiplex PCR reads into MiXCR, producing one record per CDR3 protein. The table lists roughly 82,000 distinct CDR3 sequences, more than 75% of them singletons. The sequencing sample was made of distant non-tumor lung tissue. The receptors derive from a woman in her forties or fifties with non-small cell lung cancer. The CDR3 runs from the conserved cysteine through the conserved F or W. Fields, in order: V gene, D gene, clone size, J gene, CDR3 protein, CDR3 DNA. The D gene is left open where the match is weak. Some rows have no size entry. The others give once, few or many, or a class for an expanded clone.

V: TRBV12-3/TRBV12-4; D: NA; size: many; J: TRBJ2-7; CDR3: CASSFFRGPSSYEQYF; DNA: TGTGCCAGCAGTTTTTTCCGGGGCCCAAGCAGCTACGAGCAGTACTTC
V: TRBV20-1; D: NA; size: NA; J: TRBJ2-5; CDR3: CSAFRIRAGEETRYF; DNA: TGCAGTGCTTTCCGGATAAGGGCGGGCGAGGAGACCCGGTACTTC
V: TRBV12-3/TRBV12-4; D: NA; size: NA; J: TRBJ2-1; CDR3: CVSSFMGINEQSF; DNA: TGTGTCAGTAGTTTCATGGGTATCAATGAGCAGTCCTTC
V: TRBV29-1; D: NA; size: NA; J: TRBJ2-3; CDR3: CSALTGASSGTQCF; DNA: TGCAGCGCCCTGACTGGGGCTAGTTCAGGTACGCAGTGTTTT
V: TRBV29-1; D: NA; size: NA; J: TRBJ2-3; CDR3: CCVGGRAGHQSIDTQYF; DNA: TGCTGCGTTGGCGGTAGGGCGGGTCACCAAAGCATAGATACGCAGTATTTT
V: TRBV6-1; D: NA; size: NA; J: TRBJ2-4; CDR3: CAGSESTVLDKNIQYF; DNA: TGTGCCGGCAGTGAATCGACAGTTCTCGACAAAAACATTCAGTACTTC
V: TRBV6-1; D: NA; size: many; J: TRBJ2-3; CDR3: CASSEAGLTVLNMYTQYF; DNA: TGTGCCAGCAGTGAAGCAGGGCTCACGGTCCTTAATATGTATACGCAGTATTTT
V: TRBV6-6; D: TRBD2; size: NA; J: TRBJ2-3; CDR3: CVSTPGGPIDTPYF; DNA: TGTGTCAGCACCCCGGGAGGGCCGATAGATACGCCATATTTT
V: TRBV10-3; D: NA; size: many; J: TRBJ2-1; CDR3: CAISEGDRSYNEQFF; DNA: TGTGCCATCAGTGAAGGGGATCGCTCCTACAATGAGCAGTTCTTC
V: TRBV2; D: NA; size: few; J: TRBJ2-3; CDR3: CANRVLLLRDDTQYF; DNA: TGTGCCAACAGGGTTCTCCTCCTCCGGGATGATACGCAGTATTTT
V: TRBV10-2; D: NA; size: NA; J: TRBJ1-1; CDR3: CASTGLAGSLTSEVFF; DNA: TGCGCCAGCACGGGGCTGGCTGGGAGTTTAACTAGTGAAGTTTTCTTT
V: TRBV5-6; D: NA; size: NA; J: TRBJ2-7; CDR3: CASSLISSGYEQYF; DNA: TGTGCCAGCAGCTTGATAAGTAGTGGCTACGAGCAGTACTTC
V: TRBV12-3/TRBV12-4; D: NA; size: NA; J: TRBJ2-3; CDR3: CASSGNERVTDTQYF; DNA: TGTGCCAGTTCTGGAAACGAGCGAGTCACAGATACGCAGTATTTT
V: TRBV4-2; D: NA; size: NA; J: TRBJ2-3; CDR3: CASSNGNGTTTDTQYF; DNA: TGTGCCAGCAGCAATGGGAACGGGACCACCACAGATACGCAGTATTTT
V: TRBV12-3/TRBV12-4; D: NA; size: NA; J: TRBJ2-5; CDR3: CASSLRPLGSGREETQYF; DNA: TGTGCCAGCAGTTTACGACCCTTAGGGAGTGGAAGAGAAGAGACCCAGTACTTC
V: TRBV24-1; D: NA; size: few; J: TRBJ2-3; CDR3: CATSDLKDDSNTDTQYF; DNA: TGTGCCACCAGTGATTTGAAGGATGACAGTAACACAGATACGCAGTATTTT
V: TRBV5-1; D: NA; size: NA; J: TRBJ2-2; CDR3: CTTSLAQGKVFF; DNA: TGCACCACCAGCTTGGCCCAGGGGAAGGTGTTTTTT
V: TRBV12-3/TRBV12-4; D: NA; size: NA; J: TRBJ1-2; CDR3: CASSPRDTYDYTF; DNA: TGTGCCAGCAGCCCCCGGGACACCTATGACTACACCTTC
V: TRBV6-5; D: NA; size: NA; J: TRBJ1-4; CDR3: CASRVNWQGSEKLFF; DNA: TGTGCCAGCAGAGTAAACTGGCAGGGGTCTGAAAAACTGTTTTTT
V: TRBV5-1; D: TRBD1; size: NA; J: TRBJ2-2; CDR3: CTSSSDRGWSQNTGELFF; DNA: TGCACCAGCAGCTCGGACAGGGGTTGGTCCCAGAACACCGGGGAGCTGTTTTTT
V: TRBV6-2/TRBV6-3; D: NA; size: many; J: TRBJ2-5; CDR3: CASSYPGMGQETQYF; DNA: TGTGCCAGCAGTTATCCAGGAATGGGACAAGAGACCCAGTACTTC
V: TRBV6-5; D: TRBD2; size: many; J: TRBJ2-7; CDR3: CASSRGLAHTYEQYF; DNA: TGTGCCAGCAGTAGGGGACTAGCGCACACCTACGAGCAGTACTTC
V: TRBV19; D: NA; size: many; J: TRBJ1-2; CDR3: CASTISDSYGYTF; DNA: TGTGCCAGTACCATCTCGGACAGCTATGGCTACACCTTC
V: TRBV11-2; D: NA; size: NA; J: TRBJ2-7; CDR3: CASSTGIVAEQYF; DNA: TGTGCCAGCAGCACGGGGATAGTCGCTGAGCAGTACTTC
V: TRBV19; D: TRBD1; size: NA; J: TRBJ1-1; CDR3: CASSIAGTGETEAFF; DNA: TGTGCCAGTAGTATAGCAGGGACAGGGGAGACTGAAGCTTTCTTT
V: TRBV6-2/TRBV6-3; D: NA; size: NA; J: TRBJ2-5; CDR3: CASREPVQEETQYF; DNA: TGTGCTAGCAGAGAGCCGGTACAGGAAGAGACCCAGTACTTC
V: TRBV12-3/TRBV12-4; D: NA; size: NA; J: TRBJ2-7; CDR3: CACSSAGLELYEQYF; DNA: TGTGCCTGCAGTTCAGCAGGGTTGGAACTCTACGAGCAGTACTTC
V: TRBV10-3; D: NA; size: NA; J: TRBJ2-7; CDR3: CAISDGGNYEQYF; DNA: TGTGCCATCAGTGATGGGGGGAACTACGAGCAATACTTC
V: TRBV9; D: NA; size: NA; J: TRBJ2-7; CDR3: CASSVVQTSYEQYF; DNA: TGTGCCAGCAGCGTAGTACAGACCTCATACGAGCAGTACTTC